The clone carrying this T cell receptor (beta chain) was observed a single time. This same CDR3 is encoded by further DNA sequences in the sample. This sample is part of a study of blood T cell repertoires in COVID-19. Study-wide background: Specimens from acute and convalescent COVID-19 originated in the United States, Italy and Spain.

Study processing details: Amplification of reference gene primers provided the estimated nucleated cell counts. The table came from immunoSEQ multiplex PCR; TCRdb's copy has only in-frame clones and leaves some out. V, J and clone size derive from that table, while D and trimming were established from the DNA sequence. Among 100,000 or so clones listed, roughly 80% were seen once. The TCR comes from a man between 65 and 85 years old with active or convalescent COVID-19. The sequenced material came from peripheral blood.

CDR3 in amino acids: CATSAGTGEGQPQHF. CDR3 DNA: TGTGCCACCTCCGCGGGGACAGGGGAAGGTCAGCCCCAGCATTTT. The chain carries TRBV24-1 and TRBJ1-5; TRBD1 agrees at 10 bases. Trimming took 9 bases from V and 6 from J; bases not matched to a gene: 10. CDR3 length: 15 amino acids. Germline lookup yields CDR1 KGHDR and CDR2 SFDVKD.